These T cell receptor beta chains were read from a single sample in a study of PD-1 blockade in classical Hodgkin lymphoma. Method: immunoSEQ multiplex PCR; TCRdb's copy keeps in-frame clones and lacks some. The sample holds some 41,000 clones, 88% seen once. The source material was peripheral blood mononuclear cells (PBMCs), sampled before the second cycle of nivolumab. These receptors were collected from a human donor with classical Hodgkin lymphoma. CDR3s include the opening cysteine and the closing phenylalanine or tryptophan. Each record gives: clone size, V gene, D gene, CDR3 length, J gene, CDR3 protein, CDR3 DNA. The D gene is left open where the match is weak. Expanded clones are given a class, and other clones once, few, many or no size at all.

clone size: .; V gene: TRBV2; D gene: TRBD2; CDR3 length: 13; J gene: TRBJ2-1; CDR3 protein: CASSVLAEIEQFF; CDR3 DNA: TGTGCCAGCAGTGTCCTAGCGGAGATTGAGCAGTTCTTC
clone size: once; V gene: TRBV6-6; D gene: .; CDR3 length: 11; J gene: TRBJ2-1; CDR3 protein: CASSYTNEQFF; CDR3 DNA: TGTGCCAGCAGTTACACCAATGAGCAGTTCTTC
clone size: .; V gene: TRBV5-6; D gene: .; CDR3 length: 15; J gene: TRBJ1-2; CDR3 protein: CASSGEATEYYGYTF; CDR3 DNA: TGTGCCAGCAGCGGAGAAGCGACGGAATACTATGGCTACACCTTC
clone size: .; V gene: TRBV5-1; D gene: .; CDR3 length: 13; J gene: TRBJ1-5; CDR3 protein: CASSLDGDQPQHF; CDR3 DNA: TGCGCCAGCAGCTTGGATGGGGATCAGCCCCAGCATTTT
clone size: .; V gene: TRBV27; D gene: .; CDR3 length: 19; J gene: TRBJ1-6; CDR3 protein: CASSLVQGQFYSYNSPLHF; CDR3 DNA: TGTGCCAGCAGTTTAGTCCAGGGCCAGTTTTACTCCTATAATTCACCCCTCCACTTT
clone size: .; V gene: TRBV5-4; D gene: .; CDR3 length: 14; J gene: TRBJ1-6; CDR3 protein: CASSSDGPGSPLHF; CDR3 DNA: TGTGCCAGCAGCTCGGACGGCCCGGGGTCACCCCTCCACTTT
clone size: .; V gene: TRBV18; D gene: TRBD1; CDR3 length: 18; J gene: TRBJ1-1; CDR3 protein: CASSPPFGTGGKNTEAFF; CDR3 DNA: TGTGCCAGCTCACCACCGTTCGGGACAGGGGGCAAGAACACTGAAGCTTTCTTT
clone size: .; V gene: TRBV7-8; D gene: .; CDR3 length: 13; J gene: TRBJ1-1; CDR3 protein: CASSFIVNTEAFF; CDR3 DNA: TGTGCCAGCAGCTTTATTGTGAACACTGAAGCTTTCTTT
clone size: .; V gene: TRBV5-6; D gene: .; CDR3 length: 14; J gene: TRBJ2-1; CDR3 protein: CASTLGNRFFEQFF; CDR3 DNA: TGTGCCAGCACCCTGGGAAACAGGTTTTTCGAGCAGTTCTTC
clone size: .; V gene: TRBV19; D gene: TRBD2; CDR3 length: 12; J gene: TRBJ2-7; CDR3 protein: CATGTSGNEQYF; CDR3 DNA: TGTGCCACCGGCACTAGCGGGAATGAGCAGTACTTC
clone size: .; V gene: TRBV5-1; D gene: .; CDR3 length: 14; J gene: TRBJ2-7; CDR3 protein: CASSPPTASYEQYF; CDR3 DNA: TGCGCCAGCAGCCCTCCGACAGCCTCCTACGAGCAGTACTTC
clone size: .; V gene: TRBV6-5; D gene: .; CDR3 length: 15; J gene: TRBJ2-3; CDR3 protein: CASSEDRAKSDTQYF; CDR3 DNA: TGTGCCAGCAGCGAGGACCGAGCGAAGTCAGATACGCAGTATTTT
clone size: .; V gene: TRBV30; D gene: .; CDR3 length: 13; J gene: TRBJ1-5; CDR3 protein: CAWSVRGNQPQHF; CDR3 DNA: TGTGCCTGGAGTGTACGGGGAAATCAGCCCCAGCATTTT
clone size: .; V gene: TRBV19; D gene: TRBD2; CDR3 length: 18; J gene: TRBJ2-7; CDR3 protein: CASSKEASRLAFSYEQYF; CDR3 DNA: TGTGCCAGTAGCAAGGAGGCCTCGAGACTAGCGTTCTCCTACGAGCAGTACTTC
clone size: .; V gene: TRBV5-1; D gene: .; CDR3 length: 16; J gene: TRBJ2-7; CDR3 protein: CASSLLVGGVTYEQYF; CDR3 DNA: TGCGCCAGCAGCCTTCTGGTTGGAGGGGTAACTTACGAGCAGTACTTC
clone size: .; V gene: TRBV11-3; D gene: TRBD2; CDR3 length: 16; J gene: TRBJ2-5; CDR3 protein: CASSPTRGRIVETQYF; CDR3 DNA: TGTGCCAGCAGCCCTACCCGCGGGAGGATCGTGGAGACCCAGTACTTC
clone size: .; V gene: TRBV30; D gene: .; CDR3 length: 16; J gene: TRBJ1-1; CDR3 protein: CAWTFRDKWLNTEAFF; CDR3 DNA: TGTGCCTGGACCTTCCGGGACAAGTGGCTGAACACTGAAGCTTTCTTT
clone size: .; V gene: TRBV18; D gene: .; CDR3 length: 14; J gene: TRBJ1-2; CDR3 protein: CASSPSTELYVYTF; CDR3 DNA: TGTGCCAGCTCACCATCGACAGAATTATATGTCTACACCTTC
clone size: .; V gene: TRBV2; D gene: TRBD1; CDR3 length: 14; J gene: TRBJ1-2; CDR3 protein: CASSAGTGVQGYTF; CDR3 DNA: TGTGCCAGCAGTGCCGGGACAGGCGTCCAAGGCTACACCTTC
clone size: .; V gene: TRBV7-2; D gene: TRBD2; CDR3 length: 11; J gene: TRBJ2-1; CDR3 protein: CASSFGLGQFF; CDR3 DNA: TGTGCCAGCAGCTTCGGACTAGGCCAGTTCTTC
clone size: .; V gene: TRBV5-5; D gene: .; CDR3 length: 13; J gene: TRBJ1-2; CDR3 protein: CASGGLDRRGYTF; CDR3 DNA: TGTGCCAGCGGCGGGCTCGATCGTCGAGGCTACACCTTC
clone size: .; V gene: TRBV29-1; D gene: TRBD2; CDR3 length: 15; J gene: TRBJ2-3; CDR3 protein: CSVDLAGGSTDTQYF; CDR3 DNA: TGCAGCGTTGATCTAGCGGGGGGTAGCACAGATACGCAGTATTTT
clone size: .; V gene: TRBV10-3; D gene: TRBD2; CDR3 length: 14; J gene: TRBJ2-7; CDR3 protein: CAISEIQRDYEQYF; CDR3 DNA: TGTGCCATCAGTGAGATCCAGCGGGATTACGAGCAGTACTTC
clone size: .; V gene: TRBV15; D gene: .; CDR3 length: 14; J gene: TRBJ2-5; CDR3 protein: CATSRPGVSETQYF; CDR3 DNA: TGTGCCACCAGCAGACCCGGGGTTTCAGAGACCCAGTACTTC
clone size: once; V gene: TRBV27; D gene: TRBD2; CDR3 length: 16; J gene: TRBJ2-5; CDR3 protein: CASSYDSGSYQETQYF; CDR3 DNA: TGTGCCAGCAGTTACGATAGCGGGAGCTACCAAGAGACCCAGTACTTC
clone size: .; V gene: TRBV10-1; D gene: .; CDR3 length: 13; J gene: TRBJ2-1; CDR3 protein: CASSDWGGNEQFF; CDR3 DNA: TGCGCCAGCAGCGATTGGGGAGGCAATGAGCAGTTCTTC
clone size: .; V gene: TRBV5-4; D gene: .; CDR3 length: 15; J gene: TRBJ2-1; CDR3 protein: CASSYLGAAYNEQFF; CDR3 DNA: TGTGCCAGCAGCTACCTAGGAGCGGCCTACAATGAGCAGTTCTTC
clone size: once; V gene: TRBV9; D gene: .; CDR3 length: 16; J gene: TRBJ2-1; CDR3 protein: CASSVGTAYSYNEQFF; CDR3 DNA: TGTGCCAGCAGCGTAGGGACAGCATACTCCTACAATGAGCAGTTCTTC
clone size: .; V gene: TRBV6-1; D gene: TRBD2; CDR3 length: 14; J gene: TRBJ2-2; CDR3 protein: CASAVSGIAGELFF; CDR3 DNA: TGTGCCAGCGCCGTGAGCGGGATTGCCGGGGAGCTGTTTTTT
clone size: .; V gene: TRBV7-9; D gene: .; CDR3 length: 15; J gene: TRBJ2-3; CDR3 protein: CASSSNSGGTDTQYF; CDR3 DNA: TGTGCCAGCAGCTCAAATTCAGGGGGCACAGATACGCAGTATTTT
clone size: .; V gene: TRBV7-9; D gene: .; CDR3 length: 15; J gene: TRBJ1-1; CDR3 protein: CASSPLGGGGTEAFF; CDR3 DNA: TGTGCCAGCAGCCCGTTGGGAGGGGGAGGCACTGAAGCTTTCTTT
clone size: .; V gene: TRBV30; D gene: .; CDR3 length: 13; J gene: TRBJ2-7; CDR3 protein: CAWSVGPRYEQYF; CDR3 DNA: TGTGCCTGGAGTGTAGGGCCGCGCTACGAGCAGTACTTC
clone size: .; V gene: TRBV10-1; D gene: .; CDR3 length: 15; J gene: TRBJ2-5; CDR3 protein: CASSEAFSGEETQYF; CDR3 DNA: TGCGCCAGCAGTGAAGCCTTTTCGGGAGAAGAGACCCAGTACTTC
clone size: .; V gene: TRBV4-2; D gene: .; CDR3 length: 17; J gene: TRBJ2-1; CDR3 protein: CASSQPFVSPANNEQFF; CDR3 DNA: TGTGCCAGCAGCCAACCCTTTGTAAGCCCCGCTAACAATGAGCAGTTCTTC
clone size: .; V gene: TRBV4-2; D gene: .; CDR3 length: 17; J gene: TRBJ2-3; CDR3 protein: CASSQDPPPLNTDTQYF; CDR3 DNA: TGTGCCAGCAGCCAAGATCCTCCCCCGCTAAACACAGATACGCAGTATTTT
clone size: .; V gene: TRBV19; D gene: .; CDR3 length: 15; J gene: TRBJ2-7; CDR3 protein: CASSIGRTLNYEQYF; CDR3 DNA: TGTGCCAGTAGTATAGGGCGGACTCTAAACTACGAGCAGTACTTC
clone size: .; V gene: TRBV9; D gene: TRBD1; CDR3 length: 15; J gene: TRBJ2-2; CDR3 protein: CASSVETGATGELFF; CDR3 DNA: TGCGCCAGCAGCGTAGAGACAGGGGCCACCGGGGAGCTGTTTTTT
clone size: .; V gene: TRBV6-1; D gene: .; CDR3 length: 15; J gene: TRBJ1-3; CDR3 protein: CASNLLGDAGNTIYF; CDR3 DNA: TGTGCCAGCAACCTGCTGGGGGATGCTGGAAACACCATATATTTT
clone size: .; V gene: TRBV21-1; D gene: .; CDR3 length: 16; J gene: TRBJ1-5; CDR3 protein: CASSKCDSGDSQPQHF; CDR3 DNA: TGTGCCAGCAGCAAATGCGACTCCGGAGACAGTCAGCCCCAGCATTTT
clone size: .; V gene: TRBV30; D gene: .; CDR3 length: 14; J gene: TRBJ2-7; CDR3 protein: CAWSVLGPLGEQYF; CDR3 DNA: TGTGCCTGGAGTGTACTAGGACCTCTAGGGGAGCAGTACTTC
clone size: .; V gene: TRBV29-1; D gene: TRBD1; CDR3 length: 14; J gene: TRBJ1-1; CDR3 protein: CSEQGASMNTEAFF; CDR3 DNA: TGCAGCGAACAGGGGGCTTCCATGAACACTGAAGCTTTCTTT